The clone carrying this TCR beta chain was seen a single time. This sample stems from a study of blood T cell repertoires in COVID-19. Per the original methods: Reference gene primer amplification yielded estimated nucleated cell counts. Here immunoSEQ multiplex PCR was the method, and the copy in TCRdb shows in-frame clones only, minus some. The DNA was the basis for D and trimming; V, J and clone size are from that table. Among some 68,000 clones, roughly 89% were seen once, and the ten largest hold 7.5% to 9%. The V gene's germline CDR1 is MRHNA and CDR2 SNTAGT. V shed 7 bases and J shed 0 bases, with 15 bases lying between them. This CDR3 is 15 amino acids long.

This sequence joins TRBV6-4 and TRBJ1-1; D may be TRBD1 (6 bases). The sequence derives from a man in his fifties or sixties with active COVID-19. Input material: peripheral blood. In DNA, the CDR3 is TGTGCCAGCAAGCCATTGGCAGGGGTGAACACTGAAGCTTTCTTT. It encodes CASKPLAGVNTEAFF.